Listed below are T cell receptor beta chains from one sample, sequenced in a study of blood T cell repertoires in COVID-19. TCRdb's copy holds only in-frame clones and misses some; the assay was immunoSEQ multiplex PCR. The table includes roughly 80,000 clones, 88% detected once. Sequencing input: peripheral blood. These TCRs come from a human donor in a cohort sampled during active COVID-19. Each CDR3 is given with its conserved first and last residue. Each record gives: clone size, CDR3 length, V gene, D gene, J gene, CDR3 protein, CDR3 DNA. D genes are given only for firm matches. Clone size is stated in some rows and not others, as once, few, many or a class when expanded.

>NA|16|TRBV7-9|TRBD1|TRBJ1-4
CASSVQGVGNNEKLFF
TGTGCCAGCAGCGTACAGGGGGTAGGGAATAATGAAAAACTGTTTTTT
>NA|16|TRBV3-1/TRBV3-2|TRBD2|TRBJ2-5
CASSQGGLAGVETQYF
TGTGCCAGCAGCCAAGGGGGACTAGCGGGTGTGGAGACCCAGTACTTC
>NA|14|TRBV29-1|NA|TRBJ2-1
CSVEAVSSYNEQFF
TGCAGCGTTGAAGCGGTCTCCTCCTACAATGAGCAGTTCTTC
>NA|16|TRBV5-6|TRBD1|TRBJ1-1
CASSLGDRGLHTEAFF
TGTGCCAGCAGCTTGGGGGACAGGGGCCTCCACACTGAAGCTTTCTTT
>NA|14|TRBV19|TRBD1|TRBJ1-1
CASSIAQGAAEAFF
TGTGCCAGTAGTATAGCTCAGGGGGCGGCTGAAGCTTTCTTT
>NA|20|TRBV7-2|TRBD2|TRBJ2-3
CASSLAPPGGLARSTDTQYF
TGTGCCAGCAGCTTAGCCCCACCCGGAGGACTAGCAAGAAGCACAGATACGCAGTATTTT
>NA|14|TRBV3-1/TRBV3-2|TRBD2|TRBJ2-1
CASSPAGGRGEQFF
TGTGCCAGCAGCCCCGCGGGGGGCCGGGGGGAGCAGTTCTTC
>few|13|TRBV30|NA|TRBJ2-2
CAWSGRGTGELFF
TGTGCCTGGAGTGGTAGGGGTACCGGGGAGCTGTTTTTT
>NA|15|TRBV30|TRBD2|TRBJ2-1
CAWANAGGTNNEQFF
TGTGCCTGGGCCAACGCGGGGGGGACAAACAATGAGCAGTTCTTC
>NA|19|TRBV27|TRBD1|TRBJ1-6
CASSLMGQGASSYNSPLHF
TGTGCCAGCAGTTTAATGGGACAGGGGGCCAGCTCCTATAATTCACCCCTCCACTTT
>NA|15|TRBV6-4|TRBD2|TRBJ2-2
CASSATSGGTGELFF
TGTGCCAGCAGTGCCACGAGCGGGGGTACCGGGGAGCTGTTTTTT
>NA|16|TRBV5-1|TRBD1|TRBJ2-1
CASSLQTGTGYNEQFF
TGCGCCAGCAGCTTACAAACCGGGACAGGGTACAATGAGCAGTTCTTC
>NA|15|TRBV24-1|TRBD1|TRBJ2-3
CATRTDRDGTDTQYF
TGTGCCACCAGGACTGACAGGGATGGCACAGATACGCAGTATTTT
>NA|13|TRBV11-2|NA|TRBJ1-1
CASSTDRDTEAFF
TGTGCCAGCAGCACTGACAGAGACACTGAAGCTTTCTTT
>NA|12|TRBV10-2|NA|TRBJ2-3
CASRTREDTQYF
TGCGCCAGCCGGACTCGCGAAGATACGCAGTATTTT
>NA|14|TRBV15|NA|TRBJ2-7
CATSRDQGSYEQYF
TGTGCCACCAGCAGAGATCAGGGTTCCTACGAGCAGTACTTC
>NA|13|TRBV29-1|TRBD1|TRBJ1-2
CSVEIRGQNGYTF
TGCAGCGTTGAAATCAGGGGGCAGAATGGCTACACCTTC
>NA|16|TRBV5-6|TRBD1|TRBJ1-2
CASSLRIRQGDYGYTF
TGTGCCAGCAGCTTGAGGATCCGACAGGGTGACTATGGCTACACCTTC
>NA|13|TRBV15|NA|TRBJ1-2
CATSRDGQSIYTF
TGTGCCACCAGCAGAGATGGGCAATCAATCTACACCTTC
>NA|14|TRBV30|TRBD1|TRBJ2-5
CAWSVTGQLETQYF
TGTGCCTGGAGTGTAACGGGACAGTTGGAGACCCAGTACTTC